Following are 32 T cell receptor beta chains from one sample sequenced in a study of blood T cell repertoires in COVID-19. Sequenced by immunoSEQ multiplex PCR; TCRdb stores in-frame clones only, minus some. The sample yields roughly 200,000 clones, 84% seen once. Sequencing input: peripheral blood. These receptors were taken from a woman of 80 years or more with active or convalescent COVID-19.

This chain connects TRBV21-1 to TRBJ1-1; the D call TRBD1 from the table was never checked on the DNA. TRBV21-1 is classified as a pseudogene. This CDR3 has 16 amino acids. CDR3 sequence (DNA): TGTGCCAGCAGCAAAGCTTTAAGACAGCCGAACACTGAAGCTTTCTTT. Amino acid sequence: CASSKALRQPNTEAFF.

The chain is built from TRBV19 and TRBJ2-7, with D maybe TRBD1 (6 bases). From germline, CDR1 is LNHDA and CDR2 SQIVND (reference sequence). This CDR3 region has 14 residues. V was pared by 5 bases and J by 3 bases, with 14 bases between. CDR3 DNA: TGTGCCAGTAGTCCAACCGGGACAATCTACGAGCAGTACTTC. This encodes CASSPTGTIYEQYF.

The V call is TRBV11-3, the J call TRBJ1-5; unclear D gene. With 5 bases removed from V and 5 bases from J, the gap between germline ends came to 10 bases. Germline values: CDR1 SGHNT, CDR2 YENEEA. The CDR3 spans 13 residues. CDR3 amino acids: CASSPSPDQPQHF. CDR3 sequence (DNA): TGTGCCAGCAGCCCGTCTCCGGATCAGCCCCAGCATTTT. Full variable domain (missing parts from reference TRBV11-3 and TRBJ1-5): EAGVVQSPRYKIIEKKQPVAFWCNPISGHNTLYWYLQNLGQGPELLIRYENEEAVDDSQLPKDRFSAERLKGVDSTLKIQPAELGDSAVYLCASSPSPDQPQHFGDGTRLSIL.

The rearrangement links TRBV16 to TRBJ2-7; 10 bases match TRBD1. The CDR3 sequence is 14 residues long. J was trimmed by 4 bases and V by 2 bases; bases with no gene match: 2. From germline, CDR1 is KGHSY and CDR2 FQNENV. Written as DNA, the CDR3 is TGTGCCAGCAGCCAAGACAGGGGGCTTTACGAGCAGTACTTC. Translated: CASSQDRGLYEQYF.

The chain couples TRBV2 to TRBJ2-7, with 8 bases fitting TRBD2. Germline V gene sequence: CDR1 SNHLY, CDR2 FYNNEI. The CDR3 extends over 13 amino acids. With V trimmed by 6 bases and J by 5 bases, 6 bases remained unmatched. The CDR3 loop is CASRNGGAHEQYF. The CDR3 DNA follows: TGTGCCAGCAGAAACGGGGGGGCACACGAGCAGTACTTC.

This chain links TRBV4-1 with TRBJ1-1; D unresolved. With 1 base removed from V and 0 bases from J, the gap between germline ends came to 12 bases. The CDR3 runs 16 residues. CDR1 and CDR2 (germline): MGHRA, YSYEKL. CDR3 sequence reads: CASSQGSGSLNTEAFF. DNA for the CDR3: TGCGCCAGCAGCCAAGGGAGTGGCAGCTTGAACACTGAAGCTTTCTTT.

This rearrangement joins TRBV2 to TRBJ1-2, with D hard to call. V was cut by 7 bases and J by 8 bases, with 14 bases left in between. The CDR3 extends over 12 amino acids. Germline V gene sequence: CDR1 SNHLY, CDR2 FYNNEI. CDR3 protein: CASNVRTGGYTF. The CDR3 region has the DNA TGTGCCAGCAACGTCCGGACGGGGGGCTACACCTTC.

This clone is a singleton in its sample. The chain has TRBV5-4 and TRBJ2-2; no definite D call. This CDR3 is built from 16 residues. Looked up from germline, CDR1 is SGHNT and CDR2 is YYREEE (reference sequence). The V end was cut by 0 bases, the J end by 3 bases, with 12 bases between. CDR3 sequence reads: CASSLGGSSDTGELFF. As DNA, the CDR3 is TGTGCCAGCAGCTTGGGAGGCAGTTCGGACACCGGGGAGCTGTTTTTT.

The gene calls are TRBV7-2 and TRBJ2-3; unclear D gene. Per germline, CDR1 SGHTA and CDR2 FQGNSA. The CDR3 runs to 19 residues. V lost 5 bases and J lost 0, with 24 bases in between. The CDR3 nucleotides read TGTGCCAGCAGCGAGCTCTTATTTTTTTCTACCCTAAGCACAGATACGCAGTATTTT. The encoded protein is CASSELLFFSTLSTDTQYF.

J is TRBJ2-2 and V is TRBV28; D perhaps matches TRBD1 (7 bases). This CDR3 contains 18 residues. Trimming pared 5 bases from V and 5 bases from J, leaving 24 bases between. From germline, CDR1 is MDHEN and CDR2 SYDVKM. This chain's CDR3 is CASSDLNPTGRRTGELFF. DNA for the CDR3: TGTGCCAGCAGTGACTTAAACCCGACAGGGAGGAGGACCGGGGAGCTGTTTTTT. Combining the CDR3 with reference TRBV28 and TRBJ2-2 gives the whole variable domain DVKVTQSSRYLVKRTGEKVFLECVQDMDHENMFWYRQDPGLGLRLIYFSYDVKMKEKGDIPEGYSVSREKKERFSLILESASTNQTSMYLCASSDLNPTGRRTGELFFGEGSRLTVL.

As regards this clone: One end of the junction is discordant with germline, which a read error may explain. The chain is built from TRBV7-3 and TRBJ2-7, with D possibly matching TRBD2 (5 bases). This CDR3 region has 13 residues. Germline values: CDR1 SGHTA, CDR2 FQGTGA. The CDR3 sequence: CASSLRDLSGLNF. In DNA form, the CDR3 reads TGTGCCAGCAGCTTACGAGATCTGAGCGGACTGAACTTC. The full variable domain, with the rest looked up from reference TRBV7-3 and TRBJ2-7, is GAGVSQTPSNKVTEKGKYVELRCDPISGHTALYWYRQSLGQGPEFLIYFQGTGAADDSGLPNDRFFAVRPEGSVSTLKIQRTERGDSAVYLCASSLRDLSGLNFGPGTRLTVT.

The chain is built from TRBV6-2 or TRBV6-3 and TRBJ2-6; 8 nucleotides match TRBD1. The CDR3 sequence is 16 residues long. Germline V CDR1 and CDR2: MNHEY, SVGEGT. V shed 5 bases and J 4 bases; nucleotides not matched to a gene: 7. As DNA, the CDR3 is TGTGCCAGCAGTACCGGACAGGGATCGGGGGCCAACGTCCTGACTTTC. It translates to CASSTGQGSGANVLTF.

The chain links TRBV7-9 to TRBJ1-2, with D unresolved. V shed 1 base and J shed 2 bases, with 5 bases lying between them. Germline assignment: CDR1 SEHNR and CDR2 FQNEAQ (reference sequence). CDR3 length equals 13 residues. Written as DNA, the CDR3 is TGTGCCAGCAGCTTAGGAGGGAACTATGGCTACACCTTC. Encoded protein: CASSLGGNYGYTF. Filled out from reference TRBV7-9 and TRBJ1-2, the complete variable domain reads DTGVSQNPRHKITKRGQNVTFRCDPISEHNRLYWYRQTLGQGPEFLTYFQNEAQLEKSRLLSDRFSAERPKGSFSTLEIQRTEQGDSAMYLCASSLGGNYGYTFGSGTRLTVV.

The CDR3: CASSYSGGQGGEQYF. CDR3 coding DNA: TGTGCCAGCAGTTACTCGGGGGGACAGGGCGGCGAGCAGTACTTC. V and J are TRBV6-5 and TRBJ2-7, with TRBD1 matching 9 bases. CDR1 is MNHEY and CDR2 is SVGAGI in the germline V gene. The CDR3 covers 15 residues. V shed 0 bases, J shed 6 bases, and the junction held 6 bases outside the gene matches.

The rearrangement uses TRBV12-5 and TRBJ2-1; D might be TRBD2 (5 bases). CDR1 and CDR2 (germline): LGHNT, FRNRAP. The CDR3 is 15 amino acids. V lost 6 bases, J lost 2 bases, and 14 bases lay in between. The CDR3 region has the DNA TGTGCTAGTGGGCCTCCGGAGCGGACCTACAATGAGCAGTTCTTC. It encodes CASGPPERTYNEQFF.

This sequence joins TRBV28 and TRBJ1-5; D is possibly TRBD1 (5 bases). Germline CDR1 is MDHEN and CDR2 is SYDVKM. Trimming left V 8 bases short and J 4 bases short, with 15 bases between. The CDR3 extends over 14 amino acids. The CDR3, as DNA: TGTGCCAGCGCGGACACCGAAACTAATCAGCCCCAGCATTTT. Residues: CASADTETNQPQHF. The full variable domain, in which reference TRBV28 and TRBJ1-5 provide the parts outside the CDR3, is DVKVTQSSRYLVKRTGEKVFLECVQDMDHENMFWYRQDPGLGLRLIYFSYDVKMKEKGDIPEGYSVSREKKERFSLILESASTNQTSMYLCASADTETNQPQHFGDGTRLSIL.

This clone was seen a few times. The CDR3 region is CASGGAWAGSYEQYF. For the CDR3, the DNA is TGTGCCAGCGGGGGGGCTTGGGCAGGGTCCTACGAGCAGTACTTC. This sequence joins TRBV28 and TRBJ2-7, with a possible D match to TRBD2 (7 bases). The CDR3 covers 15 residues. In germline, CDR1 is MDHEN, CDR2 SYDVKM. V gave up 8 bases and J gave up 1 base, with 18 bases separating them. Looking up the rest from reference TRBV28 and TRBJ2-7 gives the full variable domain: DVKVTQSSRYLVKRTGEKVFLECVQDMDHENMFWYRQDPGLGLRLIYFSYDVKMKEKGDIPEGYSVSREKKERFSLILESASTNQTSMYLCASGGAWAGSYEQYFGPGTRLTVT.

The CDR3 loop reads CASSLPGSRIHEQFF. CDR3 DNA sequence: TGTGCCAGCAGCCTACCCGGGTCCCGTATCCATGAGCAGTTCTTC. The chain uses TRBV11-2 and TRBJ2-1; no firm D call. CDR1 SGHAT and CDR2 FQNNGV come from the germline V gene. The V and J ends lost 5 bases and 8 bases respectively, with 19 bases between them. This CDR3 comprises 15 residues.

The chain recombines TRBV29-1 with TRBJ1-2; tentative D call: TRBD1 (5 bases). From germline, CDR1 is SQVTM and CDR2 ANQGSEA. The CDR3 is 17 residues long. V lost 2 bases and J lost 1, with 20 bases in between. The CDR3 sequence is CSVEILSRGKNNYGYTF. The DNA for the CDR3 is TGCAGCGTTGAAATCCTCTCGCGGGGGAAAAATAACTATGGCTACACCTTC.

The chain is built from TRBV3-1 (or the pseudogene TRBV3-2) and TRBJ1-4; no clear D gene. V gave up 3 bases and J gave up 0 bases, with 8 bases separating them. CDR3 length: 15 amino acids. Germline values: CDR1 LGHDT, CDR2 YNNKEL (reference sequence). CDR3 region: CASSQITATNEKLFF. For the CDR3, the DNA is TGTGCCAGCAGCCAGATAACTGCAACTAATGAAAAACTGTTTTTT.

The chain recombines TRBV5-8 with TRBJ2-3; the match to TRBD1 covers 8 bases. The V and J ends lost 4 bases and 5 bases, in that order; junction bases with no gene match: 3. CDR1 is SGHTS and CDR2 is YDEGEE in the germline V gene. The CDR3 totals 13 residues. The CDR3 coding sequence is TGTGCCAGCAGCGGGGACAGGAGAGATACGCAGTATTTT. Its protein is CASSGDRRDTQYF.

CDR3 loop: CASSQVSGGEKLFF. Written as DNA, the CDR3 is TGTGCCAGCAGCCAAGTTTCCGGCGGGGAAAAACTGTTTTTT. The V and J genes are TRBV3-1 (or the pseudogene TRBV3-2) and TRBJ1-4, with D hard to call. Germline V gives CDR1 LGHDT, CDR2 YNNKEL (reference sequence). The CDR3 runs to 14 residues. Deletions cut 1 base from V and 8 bases from J, with 11 bases between.

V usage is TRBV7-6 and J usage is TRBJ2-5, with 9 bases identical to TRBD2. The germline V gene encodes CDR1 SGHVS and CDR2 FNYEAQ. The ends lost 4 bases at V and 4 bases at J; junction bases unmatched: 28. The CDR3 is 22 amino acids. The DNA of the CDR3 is TGTGCCAGCAGCTACCCGGGGAGTAAGCGGGAGGAGCGAAGCGGGAATATAGAGACCCAGTACTTC. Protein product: CASSYPGSKREERSGNIETQYF.

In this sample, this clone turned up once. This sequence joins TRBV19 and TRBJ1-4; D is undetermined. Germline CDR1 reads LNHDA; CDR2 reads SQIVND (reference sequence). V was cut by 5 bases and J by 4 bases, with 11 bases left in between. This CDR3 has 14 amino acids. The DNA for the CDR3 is TGTGCCAGTAGTCCCTGGCAAGATAATGAAAAACTGTTTTTT. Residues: CASSPWQDNEKLFF.

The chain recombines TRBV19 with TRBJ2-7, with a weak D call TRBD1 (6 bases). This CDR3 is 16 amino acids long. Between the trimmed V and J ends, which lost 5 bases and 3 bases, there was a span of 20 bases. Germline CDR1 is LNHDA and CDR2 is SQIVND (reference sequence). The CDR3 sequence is CASSHNPSQGGYEQYF. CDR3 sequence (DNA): TGTGCCAGTAGTCATAACCCCTCACAGGGCGGCTACGAGCAGTACTTC.

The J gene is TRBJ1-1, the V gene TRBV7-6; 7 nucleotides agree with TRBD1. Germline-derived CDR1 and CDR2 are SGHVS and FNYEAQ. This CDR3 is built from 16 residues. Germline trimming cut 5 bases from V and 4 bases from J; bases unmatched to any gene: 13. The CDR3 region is CASSGRTGLGVTEAFF. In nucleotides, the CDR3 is TGTGCCAGCAGCGGTCGGACAGGTCTGGGGGTCACTGAAGCTTTCTTT.

CDR3 nucleotide sequence: TGTGCCAGCAGTTATTTGGCTAGCGGGTACAATGAGCAGTTCTTC. This codes for CASSYLASGYNEQFF. The V and J genes are TRBV6-2 or TRBV6-3 and TRBJ2-1, with TRBD2 matching over 8 bases. This CDR3 contains 15 residues. V shed 3 bases and J 4 bases; nucleotides not matched to a gene: 5. Germline V lookup: CDR1 MNHEY, CDR2 SVGEGT.

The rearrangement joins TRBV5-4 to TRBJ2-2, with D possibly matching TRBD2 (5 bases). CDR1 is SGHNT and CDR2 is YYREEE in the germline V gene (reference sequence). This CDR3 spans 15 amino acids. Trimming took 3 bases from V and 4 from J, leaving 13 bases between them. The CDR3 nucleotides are TGTGCCAGCAGCTCCCCCGGAGGCCCCACCGGGGAGCTGTTTTTT. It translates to CASSSPGGPTGELFF.

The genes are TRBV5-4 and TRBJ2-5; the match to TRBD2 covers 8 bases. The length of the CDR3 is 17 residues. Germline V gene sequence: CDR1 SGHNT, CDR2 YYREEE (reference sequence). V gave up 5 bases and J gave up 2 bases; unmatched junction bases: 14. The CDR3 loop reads CASRGGVSSGGQETQYF. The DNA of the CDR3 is TGTGCCAGCAGGGGCGGAGTTTCTTCGGGGGGGCAAGAGACCCAGTACTTC.

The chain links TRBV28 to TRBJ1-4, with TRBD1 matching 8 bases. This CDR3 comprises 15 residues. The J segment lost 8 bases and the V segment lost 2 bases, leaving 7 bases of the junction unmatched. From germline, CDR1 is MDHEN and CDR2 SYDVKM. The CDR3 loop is CASSLVTGVGEKLFF. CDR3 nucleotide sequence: TGTGCCAGCAGTTTAGTGACAGGGGTAGGAGAAAAACTGTTTTTT.

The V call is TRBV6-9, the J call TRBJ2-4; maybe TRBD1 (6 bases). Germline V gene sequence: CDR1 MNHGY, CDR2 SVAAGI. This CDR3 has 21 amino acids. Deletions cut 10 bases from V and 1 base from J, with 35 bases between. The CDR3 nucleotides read TGTGCCAAATTACACCACCCCCGGGACATATGCTTATGTAGGGCCAAAAACATTCAGTACTTC. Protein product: CAKLHHPRDICLCRAKNIQYF.

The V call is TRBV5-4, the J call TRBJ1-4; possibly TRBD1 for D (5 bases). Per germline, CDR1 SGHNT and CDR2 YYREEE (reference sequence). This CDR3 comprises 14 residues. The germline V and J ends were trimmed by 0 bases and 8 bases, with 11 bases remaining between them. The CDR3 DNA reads TGTGCCAGCAGCTTGGATCCAGGGTCGGAAAAACTGTTTTTT. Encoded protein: CASSLDPGSEKLFF. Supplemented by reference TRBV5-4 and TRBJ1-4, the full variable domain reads ETGVTQSPTHLIKTRGQQVTLRCSSQSGHNTVSWYQQALGQGPQFIFQYYREEENGRGNFPPRFSGLQFPNYSSELNVNALELDDSALYLCASSLDPGSEKLFFGSGTQLSVL.